Shown below are 15 T cell receptor beta chains from a single sample sequenced in a study of T cells expressing NK-cell markers (dated by TCRdb to the early 2020s). Receptors were amplified or captured by 5' RACE. TCRdb lists the instrument as Illumina HiSeq 2000. TCRdb reanalyzed the reads, keeping one entry per CDR3 protein sequence and omitting DNA. The sample table on file contains 5,000 to 6,000 distinct CDR3 sequences. 11% to 15% of the sample rests with the top ten. Sequences were obtained from blood T cells: a sorted CD56 or NKG2C T cell subset, CD4+ or CD8+ T cells, or bulk PBMC T cells (not recorded which). All receptors come from a man between 18 and 29 years old in good health. Donor details come from another sample of the same person, matched by shared clones.

This clonotype registers medium-sized by frequency. The chain carries TRBV29-1 and TRBJ2-1. Germline lookup yields CDR1 SQVTM and CDR2 ANQGSEA. The CDR3 contains 13 residues. The CDR3 reads CSVEEQIYNEQFF.

Frequency places this clonotype as medium-sized. This chain uses TRBV7-2 with TRBJ2-2; TCRdb picks TRBD2, but there is no DNA to check that call. The germline gives CDR1 SGHTA, CDR2 FQGNSA. CDR3 size: 15 residues. CDR3 region: CASSVTSVNTGELFF.

The chain is built from TRBV6-2 or TRBV6-3 and TRBJ2-2. The CDR3 extends over 13 amino acids. CDR1 and CDR2 from the germline V gene are MNHEY and SVGEGT. CDR3 sequence reads: CASSYRDTGELFF.

This clonotype is called medium-sized based on its frequency. V gene TRBV2 combines with J gene TRBJ2-7; TCRdb indicates TRBD1, and absent DNA this call remains unverified. The CDR3 consists of 12 residues. In germline, CDR1 is SNHLY, CDR2 FYNNEI. CDR3 loop: CASTPNRYEQYF.

Judged by frequency, this clonotype is medium-sized. The V and J genes are TRBV5-1 and TRBJ2-2; no DNA is available, so the TRBD1 call from TCRdb remains unchecked. Germline assignment: CDR1 SGHRS and CDR2 YFSETQ. This CDR3 has 12 amino acids. CDR3 region: CATPGGTGELFF. Drawing the rest from reference TRBV5-1 and TRBJ2-2, the complete variable domain is KAGVTQTPRYLIKTRGQQVTLSCSPISGHRSVSWYQQTPGQGLQFLFEYFSETQRNKGNFPGRFSGRQFSNSRSEMNVSTLELGDSALYLCATPGGTGELFFGEGSRLTVL.

By frequency, this clonotype registers medium-sized. The chain carries TRBV5-1 and TRBJ1-1. This CDR3 has 13 amino acids. Germline V gene sequence: CDR1 SGHRS, CDR2 YFSETQ. The chain's CDR3 is CASSLKMNTEAFF.

By frequency, this clonotype registers medium-sized. This chain uses TRBV7-2 with TRBJ2-2; TCRdb's D call, TRBD2, is unchecked because there is no DNA. Germline CDR1 reads SGHTA; CDR2 reads FQGNSA. The CDR3 consists of 16 residues. CDR3 region: CASSLAPSGYTGELFF.

By frequency, this clonotype registers medium-sized. The V call is TRBV20-1, the J call TRBJ2-3; TCRdb's assignment of TRBD2 cannot be checked, as there is no DNA. Germline-derived CDR1 and CDR2 are DFQATT and SNEGSKA (reference sequence). The CDR3 sequence is 18 residues long. The CDR3: CSASDRTGRSVGTDTQYF.

This sequence joins TRBV28 and TRBJ1-2; TCRdb's D call, TRBD1, is unchecked because there is no DNA. The CDR3 extends over 14 amino acids. The germline V gene has CDR1 MDHEN and CDR2 SYDVKM. The CDR3 here is CASSFRGGNYGYTF.

V and J are TRBV19 and TRBJ2-7; the TCRdb call, TRBD1, lacks DNA for checking. CDR3 length: 13 residues. Germline V gene data show CDR1 as LNHDA and CDR2 as SQIVND (reference sequence). CDR3 sequence reads: CASSSTGAEEQYF. Supplemented by reference TRBV19 and TRBJ2-7, the full variable domain reads DGGITQSPKYLFRKEGQNVTLSCEQNLNHDAMYWYRQDPGQGLRLIYYSQIVNDFQKGDIAEGYSVSREKKESFPLTVTSAQKNPTAFYLCASSSTGAEEQYFGPGTRLTVT.

This clonotype counts as medium-sized (0.01 to 0.1%) by frequency. CDR3 sequence reads: CSARDRRGDGYTF. The V call is TRBV20-1, the J call TRBJ1-2. Per the germline V gene, CDR1 is DFQATT and CDR2 is SNEGSKA (reference sequence). The CDR3 runs to 13 residues.

By frequency, this clonotype registers medium-sized. The gene calls are TRBV4-1 and TRBJ2-1. Germline V gene sequence: CDR1 MGHRA, CDR2 YSYEKL. The CDR3 covers 13 residues. The CDR3 here is CASSQVLVSEQFF.

Frequency places this clonotype as medium-sized. This chain uses TRBV29-1 with TRBJ2-1; TCRdb designates TRBD2, a call that cannot be tested without DNA. This CDR3 has 14 residues. CDR1 is SQVTM, CDR2 ANQGSEA, per germline. CDR3 protein: CSVFSGSPGDEQFF.

This chain connects TRBV5-4 to TRBJ2-4; the TRBD2 assignment by TCRdb is unverifiable without DNA. Germline lookup yields CDR1 SGHNT and CDR2 YYREEE (reference sequence). The CDR3 length is 16 residues. CDR3 protein: CASSLGGSATKNIQYF.

In terms of frequency, this clonotype is medium-sized. This rearrangement joins TRBV20-1 to TRBJ2-1; checking the TCRdb D call of TRBD2 is not possible without DNA. Germline V gene lookup returns CDR1 DFQATT and CDR2 SNEGSKA (reference sequence). The CDR3 length is 15 residues. CDR3: CSASLVAGGSHEQFF.